These 18 T cell receptor beta chains were all obtained from the same sample, sequenced in a study of blood T cell repertoires in COVID-19. Assay used: immunoSEQ multiplex PCR; TCRdb lists only in-frame clones, some missing. This sample has about 290,000 clones, with roughly 89% found just once. Sequencing used PBMCs or T cells enriched from blood (not recorded which). All receptors come from a woman aged 40 to 50 who had recovered from COVID-19.

This clone was observed a single time. The chain couples TRBV30 to TRBJ1-5, with D tentatively TRBD1 (5 bases). Trimming left V 4 bases short and J 6 bases short, with 13 bases between. The CDR3 spans 13 residues. Germline V gives CDR1 GTSNPN, CDR2 SVGIG (reference sequence). CDR3: CAWTLGGGQPQHF. The DNA of the CDR3 is TGTGCCTGGACTCTGGGGGGGGGTCAGCCCCAGCATTTT.

The chain joins TRBV5-1 to TRBJ1-1; tentatively, D is TRBD1 (6 bases). The germline gives CDR1 SGHRS, CDR2 YFSETQ. V was trimmed by 4 bases and J by 2 bases, leaving 18 bases between them. The CDR3 spans 16 residues. Here the CDR3 reads CASSLEGTQRNTEAFF. CDR3 DNA sequence: TGCGCCAGCAGCCTAGAAGGGACACAAAGAAACACTGAAGCTTTCTTT.

V gene TRBV4-2 combines with J gene TRBJ1-1; tentative D call: TRBD1 (5 bases). The germline V and J ends were trimmed by 0 bases and 1 base, with 9 bases remaining between them. Germline lookup yields CDR1 LGHNA and CDR2 YNFKEQ. The CDR3 sequence is 15 residues long. CDR3 amino acids: CASSQEYRQNTEAFF. In DNA form, the CDR3 reads TGTGCCAGCAGCCAAGAATACAGGCAGAACACTGAAGCTTTCTTT.

This chain's CDR3 is CASSLHNRQQEQFF. The CDR3 bases are TGCGCCAGCAGCTTGCATAATCGACAACAGGAGCAGTTCTTC. The V and J genes are TRBV5-1 and TRBJ2-1; no firm D call. The CDR3 runs to 14 residues. Trimming stripped 1 base from V and 10 bases from J, with 15 bases between. Germline V gene sequence: CDR1 SGHRS, CDR2 YFSETQ.

V gene TRBV5-1 combines with J gene TRBJ2-1; TRBD2 matches 7 bases. CDR1 is SGHRS and CDR2 is YFSETQ in the germline V gene. V lost 3 bases to trimming and J lost 2 bases; unmatched junction nucleotides: 11. The CDR3 loop spans 17 amino acids. This CDR3 reads CASSSSRLADTYNEQFF. The CDR3 coding sequence is TGCGCCAGCAGCTCTTCCCGTCTAGCGGACACCTACAATGAGCAGTTCTTC.

CDR3 in amino acids: CASSGLASTIYF. The DNA of the CDR3 is TGTGCCAGCAGCGGTCTAGCGAGCACCATATATTTT. J is TRBJ1-3 and V is TRBV2; D unclear. This CDR3 contains 12 residues. The ends were cut back, 6 bases at V and 9 bases at J, with 12 bases in the middle. Germline lookup yields CDR1 SNHLY and CDR2 FYNNEI.

The V and J genes are TRBV14 and TRBJ1-1; D gene unclear. The CDR3 covers 12 residues. CDR1 and CDR2 from the germline V gene are SGHDN and FVKESK. The V end was cut by 4 bases, the J end by 4 bases, with 7 bases between. The CDR3 DNA reads as TGTGCCAGCAGCCGCGTATTCACTGAAGCTTTCTTT. It specifies CASSRVFTEAFF.

The chain links TRBV5-1 to TRBJ2-5; tentatively, D is TRBD2 (5 bases). This CDR3 is built from 14 residues. Germline CDR1 SGHRS, CDR2 YFSETQ. Deletions cut 3 bases from V and 2 bases from J, with 11 bases between. The CDR3 bases are TGCGCCAGCAGCTCCGGGAATACTCAAGAGACCCAGTACTTC. As protein: CASSSGNTQETQYF.

The J gene is TRBJ1-1, the V gene TRBV9; a possible D gene is TRBD1 (5 bases). The CDR3 sequence is 15 residues long. Trimming left V 4 bases short and J 1 base short, with 14 bases between. From germline, CDR1 is SGDLS and CDR2 YYNGEE. CDR3 loop: CASSPQGTGNTEAFF. Here the CDR3 DNA reads TGTGCCAGCAGCCCCCAGGGAACAGGGAACACTGAAGCTTTCTTT. The whole variable domain, filled in from reference TRBV9 and TRBJ1-1, reads DSGVTQTPKHLITATGQRVTLRCSPRSGDLSVYWYQQSLDQGLQFLIQYYNGEERAKGNILERFSAQQFPDLHSELNLSSLELGDSALYFCASSPQGTGNTEAFFGQGTRLTVV.

This rearrangement joins TRBV6-5 to TRBJ2-3; a possible D gene is TRBD2 (7 bases). This CDR3 is built from 14 residues. Germline CDR1 and CDR2: MNHEY and SVGAGI. V lost 8 bases and J lost 4, with 16 bases in between. CDR3 protein: CASVTGRVADTQYF. The CDR3 nucleotides are TGTGCCAGCGTCACAGGGAGGGTGGCAGATACGCAGTATTTT.

This clone appeared a single time. This chain connects TRBV7-2 to TRBJ1-4, with TRBD1 identical over 11 bases. The trim removed 5 bases at V and 4 bases at J, leaving 9 bases unmatched. The V gene's germline CDR1 is SGHTA and CDR2 FQGNSA. The CDR3 covers 17 residues. CDR3 amino acids: CASSRRTGGISNEKLFF. The CDR3 DNA reads as TGTGCCAGCAGCCGTCGGACAGGGGGCATCAGTAATGAAAAACTGTTTTTT.

The chain employs TRBV6-2 or TRBV6-3 and TRBJ2-1, with 7 bases lining up with TRBD1. V lost 2 bases to trimming and J lost 7 bases; unmatched junction nucleotides: 8. This CDR3 spans 15 amino acids. The germline V gene has CDR1 MNHEY and CDR2 SVGEGT. The CDR3 DNA reads TGTGCCAGCAGTTACGAACGTGACAGGGTAAATGAGCAGTTCTTC. Residues: CASSYERDRVNEQFF.

V is TRBV9 and J is TRBJ2-5, with 14 bases identical to TRBD2. V shed 3 bases, J shed 7 bases, and the junction held 5 bases outside the gene matches. There are 15 residues in the CDR3. Germline CDR1 is SGDLS and CDR2 is YYNGEE. The DNA of the CDR3 is TGTGCCAGCAGCGATTCCGGGACTAGCGGGGGGACCCAGTACTTC. This codes for CASSDSGTSGGTQYF.

The chain employs TRBV6-6 and TRBJ1-1; the match to TRBD1 covers 9 bases. Germline CDR1 and CDR2: MNHNY and SVGAGI (reference sequence). V dropped 6 bases and J dropped 10; count of bases not matched to a gene: 3. The CDR3 runs 11 residues. The CDR3: CASRGQGLAFF. The DNA of the CDR3 is TGTGCCAGCAGAGGACAGGGGTTAGCTTTCTTT.

The chain employs TRBV28 and TRBJ1-5; D gene unclear. V was trimmed by 6 bases and J by 1 base, leaving 13 bases between them. The CDR3 is made up of 15 amino acids. The V gene's germline CDR1 is MDHEN and CDR2 SYDVKM. The CDR3 region is CASSLEAPSNQPQHF. CDR3 sequence (DNA): TGTGCCAGCAGCCTAGAAGCTCCAAGCAATCAGCCCCAGCATTTT.

This chain links TRBV10-1 with TRBJ2-3, with D possibly TRBD2 on 6 matching bases. CDR1 is WNHNN, CDR2 SYGVQD, per germline (reference sequence). V lost 4 bases, J lost 2 bases, and 16 bases lay in between. The CDR3 has 16 amino acids. CDR3 DNA: TGCGCCAGCAGTGTGTCAGGGACTGAGAACACAGATACGCAGTATTTT. Its protein product is CASSVSGTENTDTQYF.

J is TRBJ2-7 and V is TRBV18; 7 bases line up with TRBD1. J lost 3 bases, V lost 3 bases, and 11 bases had no gene match. The CDR3 consists of 16 residues. CDR1 and CDR2 (germline): KGHSH, LQKENI. CDR3 nucleotide sequence: TGTGCCAGCTCACCGGGGCCAGGGGGTTCTGGCTACGAGCAGTACTTC. It translates to CASSPGPGGSGYEQYF.

The chain recombines TRBV27 with TRBJ2-1, with 8 nucleotides matching TRBD2. This CDR3 spans 18 amino acids. Germline loops: CDR1 MNHEY, CDR2 SMNVEV (reference sequence). J lost 6 bases, V lost 1 base, and 14 bases had no gene match. CDR3 sequence (DNA): TGTGCCAGCAGTTTATGGGGTGACCGGGGGGGCCAGGGCAATGAGCAGTTCTTC. Protein product: CASSLWGDRGGQGNEQFF.